This T cell receptor (beta chain) was captured by sequencing in a study of response to subunit inactivated influenza vaccine (dated by TCRdb to the late 2010s). Broadly, across the study: Deep quantitative profiling of the T cell receptor repertoire was used in the study to follow responses to a trivalent subunit inactivated influenza vaccine.

This clonotype was counted only a few times. This clone's antigen is unknown. Base qualities are missing; no much larger clone stands one base away. General findings and caveats noted by the study authors: The authors proposed that each seasonal influenza vaccination may bring in only a limited number of new T cells.

Library creation used RT-PCR. Sequenced using an Illumina HiSeq 2500. In-frame beta chains were kept once TCRdb had trimmed the public reads at Q25 with fastp and called clones with MiXCR. Entries are consolidated by CDR3 protein sequence, retaining the most common genes and DNA. Here the sample has about 780,000 distinct CDR3 sequences; 15% to 20% occur a single time. The ten biggest clones cover approximately 11% of the sample. The CDR3 contains 13 residues, cysteine and phenylalanine counted. Just the 39-base CDR3 DNA is kept, in frame starting at base 1. V is pared back by 5 bases and J by 7 bases, with 11 bases lying between the germline termini. Per the germline V gene, LGHNA is the CDR1 and YSLEER is the CDR2.

The sequence was obtained from a man over 45 who received an inactivated influenza vaccine. Donor details come from another sample of the same person, matched by shared clones. The sequencing used PBMCs from blood, collected about 5 days after vaccination. The chain is assembled from TRBV4-3 and TRBJ2-2; the D gene is perhaps TRBD1, on 6 matching bases. The nucleotides read TGCGCCAGCAGCTTGGACAGAGGCGGGGAGCTGTTTTTT. Its amino acids are CASSLDRGGELFF.